The 24 T cell receptor beta chains below were found in one sample sequenced in a study of blood T cell repertoires in COVID-19. This table comes from immunoSEQ multiplex PCR, and its TCRdb copy is limited to in-frame clones, with some not included. Among about 280,000 clones listed, 75% to 90% were seen once. The sequenced material came from peripheral blood. These receptor sequences come from a woman aged 30 to 39 with active or convalescent COVID-19.

The V gene is TRBV19, the J gene TRBJ1-1; D possibly corresponds to TRBD1 (5 bases). V lost 3 bases and J 11 bases, leaving 13 bases between the germline ends. Germline CDR1 reads LNHDA; CDR2 reads SQIVND (reference sequence). The CDR3 is 12 amino acids. The CDR3 region is CASSISPGVAFF. CDR3 nucleotide sequence: TGTGCCAGTAGTATCAGTCCGGGGGTCGCTTTCTTT.

This chain links TRBV11-2 with TRBJ2-1; TRBD2 matches at 8 bases. The CDR3 is 17 residues long. CDR1 and CDR2 (germline): SGHAT, FQNNGV. The V gene end was trimmed by 5 bases and the J gene end by 14 bases; junction bases not matched to a gene: 23. The CDR3 region is CASSPLPWSGGPTDKFF. As DNA, the CDR3 is TGTGCCAGCAGCCCCCTTCCTTGGAGCGGGGGCCCTACGGACAAGTTCTTC.

This clone was counted once. The V gene is TRBV19, the J gene TRBJ1-5; maybe TRBD1 (5 bases). The CDR3 extends over 12 amino acids. Germline CDR1 reads LNHDA; CDR2 reads SQIVND (reference sequence). The V gene lost 7 bases and the J gene lost 7 bases, with 11 bases spanning the gap. The CDR3 nucleotides read TGTGCCAGTACCCATAGGGGCCAGCCCCAGCATTTT. As protein: CASTHRGQPQHF. The full variable domain, its missing parts supplied by reference TRBV19 and TRBJ1-5, is DGGITQSPKYLFRKEGQNVTLSCEQNLNHDAMYWYRQDPGQGLRLIYYSQIVNDFQKGDIAEGYSVSREKKESFPLTVTSAQKNPTAFYLCASTHRGQPQHFGDGTRLSIL.

The chain employs TRBV6-6 and TRBJ1-1, with 10 bases that match TRBD1. This CDR3 comprises 15 residues. CDR1 is MNHNY, CDR2 SVGAGI, per germline (reference sequence). The junction had 6 bases not matched to a gene; V was cut back by 4 bases and J by 4 bases. The CDR3 region is CASSSSDRGLTEAFF. In DNA, the CDR3 is TGTGCCAGCAGTTCCAGTGACAGGGGGCTCACTGAAGCTTTCTTT.

In this sample, this clone turned up a few times. The chain links TRBV7-9 to TRBJ2-1, with TRBD2 identical over 7 bases. Germline CDR1 reads SEHNR; CDR2 reads FQNEAQ (reference sequence). This CDR3 is built from 13 residues. V lost 5 bases, J lost 9 bases, and 7 bases stayed unmatched. The CDR3 region is CASSLGLVGEQFF. The CDR3 coding sequence is TGTGCCAGCAGCCTCGGACTAGTGGGTGAGCAGTTCTTC.

The J gene is TRBJ1-3, the V gene TRBV6-5; no firm D call. The CDR3 length is 14 residues. Trimming took 0 bases from V and 4 from J, leaving 7 bases between them. Germline CDR1 is MNHEY and CDR2 is SVGAGI. The CDR3 is CASSYSGFGNTIYF. The CDR3 region has the DNA TGTGCCAGCAGTTACTCGGGCTTCGGAAACACCATATATTTT.

Turning to this clone: Other DNA variants within this sample encode the same CDR3. The chain joins TRBV6-5 to TRBJ1-4; 10 positions match TRBD1. Germline trimming cut 4 bases from V and 5 bases from J; bases unmatched to any gene: 1. CDR1 is MNHEY and CDR2 is SVGAGI in the germline V gene. The CDR3 consists of 14 residues. CDR3 sequence reads: CASSSDRGNEKLFF. In DNA, the CDR3 is TGTGCCAGCAGTTCGGACAGGGGGAATGAAAAACTGTTTTTT.

This sequence joins TRBV5-4 and TRBJ1-1; D is possibly TRBD1 (5 bases). Trimming removed 2 bases at V and 0 bases at J, with 11 bases between. Germline assignment: CDR1 SGHNT and CDR2 YYREEE (reference sequence). This CDR3 contains 15 residues. The CDR3 loop reads CASSLTGRLNTEAFF. CDR3 nucleotide sequence: TGTGCCAGCAGCTTAACAGGACGGTTGAACACTGAAGCTTTCTTT.

The chain has TRBV7-9 and TRBJ2-5; 11 positions match TRBD1. Per the germline V gene, CDR1 is SEHNR and CDR2 is FQNEAQ (reference sequence). After removal of 6 bases from V and 4 bases from J, the junction contained 19 bases not matched to a gene. CDR3 length: 19 residues. CDR3 in amino acids: CASRTSWTGGFPLGETQYF. The CDR3 nucleotides are TGTGCCAGCAGGACCTCTTGGACAGGGGGCTTCCCGCTGGGAGAGACCCAGTACTTC.

The chain is built from TRBV18 and TRBJ2-7; the match to TRBD1 covers 9 bases. The ends lost 3 bases at V and 0 bases at J; junction bases unmatched: 6. This CDR3 spans 16 amino acids. Germline V gene lookup returns CDR1 KGHSH and CDR2 LQKENI. CDR3 region: CASSPNRGLNSYEQYF. CDR3 bases: TGTGCCAGCTCACCCAACAGGGGGCTCAACTCCTACGAGCAGTACTTC.

The V gene is TRBV6-2 or TRBV6-3, the J gene TRBJ2-1; 7 bases are shared with TRBD1. V shed 6 bases and J 7 bases; nucleotides not matched to a gene: 12. The CDR3 consists of 15 residues. CDR1 is MNHEY and CDR2 is SVGEGT in the germline V gene. This CDR3 reads CASSPDREIGNEQFF. The CDR3 region has the DNA TGTGCCAGCAGCCCCGACAGGGAAATTGGAAATGAGCAGTTCTTC.

The chain links TRBV7-2 to TRBJ2-3; D call uncertain. The CDR3 is 14 amino acids. Germline CDR1 SGHTA, CDR2 FQGNSA. Trimming removed 4 bases from V and 2 bases from J, with 10 bases in between. CDR3 sequence: CASSSLRLTDTQYF. The CDR3 nucleotides are TGTGCCAGCAGCTCCCTCAGACTCACAGATACGCAGTATTTT.

V is TRBV13 and J is TRBJ2-3; 10 bases match TRBD2. The V and J ends lost 0 bases and 1 base, in that order; junction bases with no gene match: 1. CDR3 size: 16 residues. CDR1 is PRHDT and CDR2 is FYEKMQ in the germline V gene (reference sequence). CDR3 nucleotide sequence: TGTGCCAGCAGCTTAGGTGGACTAGCGGGCACAGATACGCAGTATTTT. Residues: CASSLGGLAGTDTQYF.

The chain recombines TRBV2 with TRBJ1-4; D possibly corresponds to TRBD1 (5 bases). The CDR3 is 14 residues long. V lost 3 bases, J lost 10 bases, and 15 bases lay in between. Germline V gene lookup returns CDR1 SNHLY and CDR2 FYNNEI. The CDR3 DNA reads TGTGCCAGCAGTGATACAGCTCGGGGGGGAAAACTGTTTTTT. It specifies CASSDTARGGKLFF.

This chain connects TRBV3-1 (or the pseudogene TRBV3-2) to TRBJ2-1, with 8 bases matching TRBD2. V lost 4 bases and J lost 3; bases outside the gene matches: 5. Germline V gene lookup returns CDR1 LGHDT and CDR2 YNNKEL (reference sequence). The CDR3 has 15 residues. The chain's CDR3 is CASSLGGAYYNEQFF. Here the CDR3 DNA reads TGTGCCAGCAGCCTCGGGGGGGCCTACTACAATGAGCAGTTCTTC.

This clone was detected once. V usage is TRBV2 and J usage is TRBJ1-4, with a possible D match to TRBD1 (6 bases). Trimming removed 3 bases at V and 4 bases at J, with 12 bases between. Germline V CDR1 and CDR2: SNHLY, FYNNEI. The CDR3 sequence is 15 residues long. CDR3 protein: CASSEAGASNEKLFF. The CDR3 coding sequence is TGTGCCAGCAGTGAGGCAGGGGCGAGTAATGAAAAACTGTTTTTT.

Turning to this clone: This CDR3 is also generated by other DNA sequences in the sample. The chain has TRBV19 and TRBJ1-2, with D hard to call. CDR3 size: 14 residues. Trimming stripped 9 bases from V and 2 bases from J, with 16 bases between. The V gene's germline CDR1 is LNHDA and CDR2 SQIVND (reference sequence). In DNA, the CDR3 is TGTGCCAGCGCGGTTCAGCGGCGCAACTATGGCTACACCTTC. Translating gives CASAVQRRNYGYTF.

The chain recombines TRBV5-1 with TRBJ1-2; TRBD1 matches 11 bases. The CDR3 sequence is 15 residues long. J lost 4 bases, V lost 2 bases, and 4 bases had no gene match. CDR1 SGHRS and CDR2 YFSETQ come from the germline V gene. CDR3: CASSLQGQGGYGYTF. The CDR3 coding sequence is TGCGCCAGCAGCTTACAGGGACAGGGGGGCTATGGCTACACCTTC. Combining the CDR3 with reference TRBV5-1 and TRBJ1-2 gives the whole variable domain KAGVTQTPRYLIKTRGQQVTLSCSPISGHRSVSWYQQTPGQGLQFLFEYFSETQRNKGNFPGRFSGRQFSNSRSEMNVSTLELGDSALYLCASSLQGQGGYGYTFGSGTRLTVV.

The rearrangement links TRBV10-3 to TRBJ1-6; TRBD1 agrees at 9 bases. J gave up 6 bases and V 2 bases, and 2 bases lay outside the gene matches. This CDR3 region has 15 residues. CDR1 and CDR2 (germline): ENHRY, SYGVKD. CDR3 region: CAISEGDRVNSPLHF. The CDR3 region has the DNA TGTGCCATCAGTGAGGGGGACAGGGTTAATTCACCCCTCCACTTT.

This chain joins TRBV7-6 and TRBJ2-3; a weak D match, TRBD1 (6 bases). V was clipped by 0 bases and J by 0 bases, with 7 bases between them. The CDR3 has 15 amino acids. Germline CDR1 reads SGHVS; CDR2 reads FNYEAQ. CDR3 sequence (DNA): TGTGCCAGCAGCTTAGCGGGGGCCAGCACAGATACGCAGTATTTT. This translates into CASSLAGASTDTQYF.

This clone has only one observation. The same CDR3 can be traced to other DNA sequences in this sample. This chain links TRBV18 with TRBJ2-7; no definite D call. The germline CDR1 and CDR2 sequences are KGHSH and LQKENI. V was clipped by 3 bases and J by 3 bases, with 9 bases between them. The CDR3 is made up of 13 amino acids. The CDR3 bases are TGTGCCAGCTCACCTACAGTAGTCTACGAGCAGTACTTC. Encoded protein: CASSPTVVYEQYF.

The chain combines TRBV30 with TRBJ1-1; D may be TRBD1 (5 bases). CDR1 and CDR2 (germline): GTSNPN, SVGIG (reference sequence). Trimming took off 1 base at V and 8 bases at J, with 11 bases between the two ends. There are 12 residues in the CDR3. For the CDR3, the DNA is TGTGCCTGGAGTGCTCAGGGTCAAGAAGCTTTCTTT. Its translation is CAWSAQGQEAFF.

The chain combines TRBV27 with TRBJ1-2; 8 nucleotides line up with TRBD1. CDR3 length: 15 residues. After removal of 5 bases from V and 5 bases from J, the junction contained 10 bases not matched to a gene. Germline CDR1 and CDR2: MNHEY and SMNVEV (reference sequence). In DNA, the CDR3 is TGTGCCAGCAGTCCAGAAGCAGGGGGCTTTTATGGCTACACCTTC. It yields the protein CASSPEAGGFYGYTF.

The chain carries TRBV6-5 and TRBJ2-3, with 9 positions matching TRBD1. V lost 7 bases and J lost 0; bases outside the gene matches: 2. The V gene's germline CDR1 is MNHEY and CDR2 SVGAGI. The CDR3 extends over 14 amino acids. The CDR3 is CASKGQGSTDTQYF. CDR3 nucleotides: TGTGCCAGCAAGGGACAGGGTAGCACAGATACGCAGTATTTT.